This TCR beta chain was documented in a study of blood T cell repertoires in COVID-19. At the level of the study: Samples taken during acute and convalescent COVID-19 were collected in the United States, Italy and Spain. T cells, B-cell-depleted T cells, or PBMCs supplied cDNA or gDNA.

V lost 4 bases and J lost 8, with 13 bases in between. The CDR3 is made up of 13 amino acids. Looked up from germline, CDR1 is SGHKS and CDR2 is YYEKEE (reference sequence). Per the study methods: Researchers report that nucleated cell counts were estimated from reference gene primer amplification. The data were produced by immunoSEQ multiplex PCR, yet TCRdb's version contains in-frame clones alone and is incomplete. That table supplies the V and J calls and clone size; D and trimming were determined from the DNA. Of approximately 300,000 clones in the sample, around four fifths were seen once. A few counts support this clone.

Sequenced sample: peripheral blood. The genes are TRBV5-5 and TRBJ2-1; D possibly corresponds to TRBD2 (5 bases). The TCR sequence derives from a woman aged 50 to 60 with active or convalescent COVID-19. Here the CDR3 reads CASSPRTDDEQFF. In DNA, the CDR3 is TGTGCCAGCAGCCCAAGGACTGACGATGAGCAGTTCTTC.